A selection of T cell receptor beta chains follows, all from one sample in a study of OX40 agonist ivuxolimab in advanced cancers. Measured with immunoSEQ multiplex PCR; TCRdb has only the in-frame clones, and not every one. The repertoire holds about 73,000 clones, 85% seen once, with 0.5% to 0.85% in the top ten. Sample: CD4+ or CD8+ T cells sorted from blood, taken in a trial of the OX40 agonist ivuxolimab. These receptors all stem from an adult with an advanced solid tumor such as melanoma, head and neck, liver or kidney cancer. CDR3s include the opening cysteine and the closing phenylalanine or tryptophan. Each record gives: J gene, V gene, clone size, CDR3 protein. Not all rows give a size; the values are once, few, many and, for expanded clones, a class.

j_gene: TRBJ2-7
v_gene: TRBV7-2
abundance: .
CDR3aa: CASSRGGGYEQYF

j_gene: TRBJ1-2
v_gene: TRBV7-2
abundance: .
CDR3aa: CASRTPVINYGYTF

j_gene: TRBJ2-3
v_gene: TRBV7-3
abundance: .
CDR3aa: CASSPGLAGPGDTQYF

j_gene: TRBJ1-1
v_gene: TRBV7-8
abundance: .
CDR3aa: CASSSNRGNTEAFF

j_gene: TRBJ2-4
v_gene: TRBV19
abundance: .
CDR3aa: CASSDWSGTQNIQYF

j_gene: TRBJ2-7
v_gene: TRBV5-1
abundance: .
CDR3aa: CASSSQTGGTYEQYF

j_gene: TRBJ1-3
v_gene: TRBV30
abundance: few
CDR3aa: CAWSVFPGRGYTGNTIYF

j_gene: TRBJ1-5
v_gene: TRBV6-5
abundance: .
CDR3aa: CASSYPRPEEGQPQHF

j_gene: TRBJ1-1
v_gene: TRBV9
abundance: .
CDR3aa: CASSVEGQRNTEAFF

j_gene: TRBJ1-3
v_gene: TRBV2
abundance: once
CDR3aa: CASNGGNTIYF

j_gene: TRBJ2-5
v_gene: TRBV5-4
abundance: .
CDR3aa: CASSLGGRQETQYF

j_gene: TRBJ1-2
v_gene: TRBV6-1
abundance: .
CDR3aa: CASTPPGRRNYGYTF

j_gene: TRBJ2-3
v_gene: TRBV19
abundance: .
CDR3aa: CASSIDRAQTAQYF

j_gene: TRBJ1-1
v_gene: TRBV6-6
abundance: .
CDR3aa: CASSGRSYMNTEAFF

j_gene: TRBJ2-7
v_gene: TRBV10-1
abundance: once
CDR3aa: CASSEGEVNSYEQYF

j_gene: TRBJ1-1
v_gene: TRBV28
abundance: .
CDR3aa: CASFTGGWNTEAFF

j_gene: TRBJ1-2
v_gene: TRBV6-1
abundance: few
CDR3aa: CASSESWGQGYGYTF

j_gene: TRBJ2-1
v_gene: TRBV7-9
abundance: .
CDR3aa: CASSPRGTSGSNEQFF

j_gene: TRBJ2-4
v_gene: TRBV6-6
abundance: .
CDR3aa: CASSSGTGIGDIQYF

j_gene: TRBJ1-1
v_gene: TRBV7-3
abundance: .
CDR3aa: CASSSSGGRESEAFF

j_gene: TRBJ1-1
v_gene: TRBV18
abundance: .
CDR3aa: CASSPPARGGNTEAFF

j_gene: TRBJ1-3
v_gene: TRBV7-8
abundance: .
CDR3aa: CASSLVAGQGAPNTIYF

j_gene: TRBJ1-5
v_gene: TRBV7-9
abundance: .
CDR3aa: CASSLTQGVNSNQPQHF

j_gene: TRBJ2-6
v_gene: TRBV5-5
abundance: .
CDR3aa: CASSARTGSVSGANVLTF

j_gene: TRBJ1-6
v_gene: TRBV7-2
abundance: .
CDR3aa: CASSLVEWQGIYNSPLHF

j_gene: TRBJ2-7
v_gene: TRBV30
abundance: .
CDR3aa: CAWNIAGIGEQYF

j_gene: TRBJ2-7
v_gene: TRBV6-6
abundance: .
CDR3aa: CASSYEGGAGYEQYF

j_gene: TRBJ2-7
v_gene: TRBV5-1
abundance: .
CDR3aa: CASSPGLSYEQYF

j_gene: TRBJ2-7
v_gene: TRBV7-2
abundance: .
CDR3aa: CASSLIPGLAGASYFEQYF

j_gene: TRBJ2-5
v_gene: TRBV29-1
abundance: .
CDR3aa: CSVFIRDRGRETQYF

j_gene: TRBJ2-7
v_gene: TRBV21-1
abundance: .
CDR3aa: CASSKDRTSSYEQYF

j_gene: TRBJ2-7
v_gene: TRBV4-2
abundance: .
CDR3aa: CASSQDRFDLQYF